This T cell receptor (beta chain) was sequenced during a study of blood T cell repertoires in COVID-19. Sequencing used immunoSEQ multiplex PCR; TCRdb keeps in-frame clones, though not all of them. The sample lists 150,000 or so clones, 80% to 85% occurring once. V trimming: 6 bases; J trimming: 3 bases; junction bases outside the gene matches: 7. CDR3 length: 16 residues. CDR1 and CDR2 from the germline V gene are ENHRY and SYGVKD. Sample: PBMCs or T cells enriched from blood (not recorded which). The clonotype comes from a woman between 45 and 65 years old who had been exposed to COVID-19. The chain couples TRBV10-3 to TRBJ2-3; 12 nucleotides match TRBD2. DNA of the CDR3: TGTGCCATCAGGTCTAGCGGGGGGGCCGCAACAGATACGCAGTATTTT. This sequence encodes CAIRSSGGAATDTQYF.